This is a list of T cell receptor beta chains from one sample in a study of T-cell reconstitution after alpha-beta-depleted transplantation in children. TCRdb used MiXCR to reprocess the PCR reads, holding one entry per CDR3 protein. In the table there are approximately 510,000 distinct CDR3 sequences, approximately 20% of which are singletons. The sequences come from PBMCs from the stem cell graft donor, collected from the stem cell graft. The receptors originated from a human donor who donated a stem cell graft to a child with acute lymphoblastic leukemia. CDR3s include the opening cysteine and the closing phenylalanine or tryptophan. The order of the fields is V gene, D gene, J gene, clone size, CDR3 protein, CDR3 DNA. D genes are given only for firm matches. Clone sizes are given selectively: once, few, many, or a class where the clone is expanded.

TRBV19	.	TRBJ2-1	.	CASSRLAAGNHNEQFF	TGTGCCAGTAGTAGATTAGCGGCCGGAAACCACAATGAGCAGTTCTTC
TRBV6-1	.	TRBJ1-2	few	CASSILPIHVSYGYTF	TGTGCCAGCAGCATCCTTCCTATTCATGTTTCCTATGGCTACACCTTC
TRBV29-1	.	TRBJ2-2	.	CSVEEERYTGELFF	TGCAGCGTTGAGGAGGAGAGGTACACCGGGGAGCTGTTTTTT
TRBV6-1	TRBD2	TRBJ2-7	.	CASSLAGPGEQYF	TGTGCCAGCAGCCTAGCGGGGCCTGGAGAGCAGTACTTC
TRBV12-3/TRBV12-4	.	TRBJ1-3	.	CASKGFSGNTIYF	TGTGCCAGCAAAGGCTTCTCTGGAAACACCATATATTTT
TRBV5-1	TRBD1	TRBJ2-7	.	CASSLAGDRGRYEQYF	TGCGCCAGCAGCTTGGCCGGGGACAGAGGGCGCTACGAGCAGTACTTC
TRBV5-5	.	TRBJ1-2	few	CASSQPSGTRYGYTF	TGTGCCAGCAGCCAACCCTCCGGGACGCGGTATGGCTACACCTTC
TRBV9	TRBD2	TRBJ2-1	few	CASSARYTSGRYNEQFF	TGTGCCAGCAGCGCCAGATATACTAGCGGGAGGTACAATGAGCAGTTCTTC
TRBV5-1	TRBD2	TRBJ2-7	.	CASSDPGLAASYEQYF	TGCGCCAGCAGCGACCCGGGACTAGCGGCTTCCTACGAGCAGTACTTC
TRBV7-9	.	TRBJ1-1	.	CASSSTGTANTEAFF	TGTGCCAGCAGCTCGACCGGGACGGCGAACACTGAAGCTTTCTTT
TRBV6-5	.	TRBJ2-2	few	CASSYSQGPGELFF	TGTGCCAGCAGTTACTCACAGGGCCCCGGGGAGCTGTTTTTT
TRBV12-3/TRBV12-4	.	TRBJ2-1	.	CASRRDRVRGSYNEQFF	TGTGCCAGCAGGAGAGACAGGGTCCGGGGGTCCTACAATGAGCAGTTCTTC
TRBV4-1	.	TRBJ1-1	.	CASSRLNGEAFF	TGCGCCAGCAGCCGCTTAAATGGTGAAGCTTTCTTT
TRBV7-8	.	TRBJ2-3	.	CASSFFRGSTDTQYF	TGTGCCAGCAGCTTTTTCCGGGGGAGCACAGATACGCAGTATTTT
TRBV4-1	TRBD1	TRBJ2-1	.	CASSHPPGQGARNEQFF	TGCGCCAGCAGCCATCCTCCGGGACAGGGGGCGAGGAATGAGCAGTTCTTC
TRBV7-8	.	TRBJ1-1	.	CASSLLQGDQANTEAFF	TGTGCCAGCAGCTTATTACAGGGCGATCAGGCCAACACTGAAGCTTTCTTT
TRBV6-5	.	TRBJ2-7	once	CASSYSGLGGYEQYF	TGTGCCAGCAGTTACTCCGGACTGGGGGGCTACGAGCAGTACTTC
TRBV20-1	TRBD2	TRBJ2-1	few	CSAYPTSGNTYNEQFF	TGCAGTGCTTACCCCACTAGCGGGAACACCTACAATGAGCAGTTCTTC
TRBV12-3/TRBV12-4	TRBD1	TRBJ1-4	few	CASSYDRGREKLFF	TGTGCCAGCAGTTACGACAGGGGGCGAGAAAAACTGTTTTTT
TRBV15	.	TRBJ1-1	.	CATSRDPGLNTEAFF	TGTGCCACCAGCAGAGATCCAGGATTGAACACTGAAGCTTTCTTT
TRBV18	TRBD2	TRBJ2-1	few	CASSPIREASSNEQFF	TGTGCCAGCTCACCAATCCGGGAGGCTTCATCCAATGAGCAGTTCTTC
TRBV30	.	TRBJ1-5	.	CAWSKGGHQPQHF	TGTGCCTGGAGTAAGGGGGGTCACCAGCCCCAGCATTTT
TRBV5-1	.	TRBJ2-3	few	CASSLRGAPTDTQYF	TGCGCCAGCAGCTTGCGCGGAGCCCCCACAGATACGCAGTATTTT
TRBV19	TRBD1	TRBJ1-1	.	CPNRDREAFF	TGTCCAAACCGGGACAGAGAAGCTTTCTTT
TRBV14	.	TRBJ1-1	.	CASSQEVNTEAFF	TGTGCCAGCAGCCAAGAGGTAAACACTGAAGCTTTCTTT
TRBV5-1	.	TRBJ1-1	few	CASSLGRRVSNTEAFF	TGCGCCAGCAGCTTGGGGCGCAGGGTATCGAACACTGAAGCTTTCTTT
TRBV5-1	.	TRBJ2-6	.	CASSLGVDISGANVLTF	TGCGCCAGCAGCTTGGGGGTTGACATATCTGGGGCCAACGTCCTGACTTTC
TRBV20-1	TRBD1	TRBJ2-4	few	CSAAGGKAKNIQYF	TGCAGTGCCGCAGGGGGAAAGGCTAAAAACATTCAGTACTTC
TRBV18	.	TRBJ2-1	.	CASSPPSGSYNEQFF	TGTGCCAGCTCACCACCTAGCGGCTCCTACAATGAGCAGTTCTTC
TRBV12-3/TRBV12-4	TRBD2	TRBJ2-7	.	CASSFGRESVYEQYF	TGTGCCAGCAGTTTTGGGCGGGAGTCGGTCTACGAGCAGTACTTC
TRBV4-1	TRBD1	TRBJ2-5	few	CASSQVLTGHETQYF	TGCGCCAGCAGCCAAGTACTGACAGGGCACGAGACCCAGTACTTC
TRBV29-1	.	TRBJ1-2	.	CSALNTANYGYTF	TGCAGCGCTTTAAACACTGCTAACTATGGCTACACCTTC
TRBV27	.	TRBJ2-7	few	CASSQDAVPYEQYF	TGTGCCAGCAGTCAGGATGCGGTTCCCTACGAGCAGTACTTC
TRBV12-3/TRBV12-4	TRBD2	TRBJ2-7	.	CASSLGPLAGYEQYF	TGTGCCAGCAGTTTAGGGCCGCTAGCGGGCTACGAGCAGTACTTC
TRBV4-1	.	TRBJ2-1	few	CASSQGTRGEQFF	TGCGCCAGCAGCCAAGGCACTAGGGGAGAGCAGTTCTTC
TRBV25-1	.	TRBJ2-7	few	CASSAAFYEQYF	TGTGCCAGCAGTGCAGCCTTCTACGAGCAGTACTTC
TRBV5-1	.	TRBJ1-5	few	CASSLQEPNQPQHF	TGCGCCAGCAGCCTACAGGAGCCAAATCAGCCCCAGCATTTT
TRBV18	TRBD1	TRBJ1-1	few	CASSPAGGGSPGVLNTEAFF	TGTGCCAGCTCACCAGCAGGGGGAGGAAGTCCGGGAGTCCTGAACACTGAAGCTTTCTTT
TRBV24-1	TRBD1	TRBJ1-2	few	CATSARQGAYGYTF	TGTGCCACCAGTGCTAGACAGGGGGCCTATGGCTACACCTTC
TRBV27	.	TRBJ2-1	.	CASSFWGGGAGYNEQFF	TGTGCCAGCAGTTTTTGGGGCGGCGGAGCTGGCTACAATGAGCAGTTCTTC
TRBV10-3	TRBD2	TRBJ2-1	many	CAISDFGLAGVNEQFF	TGTGCCATCAGCGATTTCGGACTAGCGGGAGTCAATGAGCAGTTCTTC
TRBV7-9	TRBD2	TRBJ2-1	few	CASSWGLAGGSFDEQFF	TGTGCCAGCAGCTGGGGACTAGCGGGAGGGTCTTTCGATGAGCAGTTCTTC
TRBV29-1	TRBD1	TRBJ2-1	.	CSANRQGYNEQFF	TGCAGCGCAAACCGACAGGGCTACAATGAGCAGTTCTTC
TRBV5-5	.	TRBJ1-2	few	CASSLDGVGAGYTF	TGTGCCAGCAGCTTGGACGGTGTGGGGGCTGGCTACACCTTC
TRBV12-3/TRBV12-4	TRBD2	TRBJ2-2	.	CASAPGGRWGELFF	TGTGCCAGCGCCCCGGGAGGGCGGTGGGGGGAGCTGTTTTTT
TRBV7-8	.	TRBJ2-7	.	CASSLDRTLRAEQYF	TGTGCCAGCAGCTTAGACAGGACCTTAAGGGCCGAGCAGTACTTC
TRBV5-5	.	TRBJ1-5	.	CASSFHFRAYGNQPQHF	TGTGCCAGCAGCTTTCATTTCAGGGCCTACGGCAATCAGCCCCAGCATTTT
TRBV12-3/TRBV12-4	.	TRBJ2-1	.	CASSLPRWDEQFF	TGTGCCAGCAGTTTACCCAGGTGGGATGAGCAGTTCTTC
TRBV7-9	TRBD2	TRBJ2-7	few	CASSSAGELYEQYF	TGTGCCAGCAGCTCAGCGGGAGAGCTCTACGAGCAGTACTTC
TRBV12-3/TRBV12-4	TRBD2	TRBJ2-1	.	CASSQRGLAGKQFF	TGTGCCAGCAGTCAACGCGGACTAGCGGGAAAGCAGTTCTTC
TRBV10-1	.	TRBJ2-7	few	CASSDGDEQYF	TGCGCCAGCAGTGACGGCGACGAGCAGTACTTC
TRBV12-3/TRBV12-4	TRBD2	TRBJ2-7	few	CASSFIPGLAASYEQYF	TGTGCCAGCAGCTTTATCCCCGGACTAGCGGCCTCCTACGAGCAGTACTTC
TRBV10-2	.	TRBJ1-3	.	CATEDSGNTIYF	TGCGCCACTGAGGATTCTGGAAACACCATATATTTT
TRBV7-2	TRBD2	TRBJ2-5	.	CASSLDRGSETQYF	TGTGCCAGCAGCTTAGATCGCGGGAGCGAGACCCAGTACTTC
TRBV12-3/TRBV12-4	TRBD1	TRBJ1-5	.	CASSSGTGGRQPQHF	TGTGCCAGCAGCTCGGGGACAGGGGGTAGGCAGCCCCAGCATTTT